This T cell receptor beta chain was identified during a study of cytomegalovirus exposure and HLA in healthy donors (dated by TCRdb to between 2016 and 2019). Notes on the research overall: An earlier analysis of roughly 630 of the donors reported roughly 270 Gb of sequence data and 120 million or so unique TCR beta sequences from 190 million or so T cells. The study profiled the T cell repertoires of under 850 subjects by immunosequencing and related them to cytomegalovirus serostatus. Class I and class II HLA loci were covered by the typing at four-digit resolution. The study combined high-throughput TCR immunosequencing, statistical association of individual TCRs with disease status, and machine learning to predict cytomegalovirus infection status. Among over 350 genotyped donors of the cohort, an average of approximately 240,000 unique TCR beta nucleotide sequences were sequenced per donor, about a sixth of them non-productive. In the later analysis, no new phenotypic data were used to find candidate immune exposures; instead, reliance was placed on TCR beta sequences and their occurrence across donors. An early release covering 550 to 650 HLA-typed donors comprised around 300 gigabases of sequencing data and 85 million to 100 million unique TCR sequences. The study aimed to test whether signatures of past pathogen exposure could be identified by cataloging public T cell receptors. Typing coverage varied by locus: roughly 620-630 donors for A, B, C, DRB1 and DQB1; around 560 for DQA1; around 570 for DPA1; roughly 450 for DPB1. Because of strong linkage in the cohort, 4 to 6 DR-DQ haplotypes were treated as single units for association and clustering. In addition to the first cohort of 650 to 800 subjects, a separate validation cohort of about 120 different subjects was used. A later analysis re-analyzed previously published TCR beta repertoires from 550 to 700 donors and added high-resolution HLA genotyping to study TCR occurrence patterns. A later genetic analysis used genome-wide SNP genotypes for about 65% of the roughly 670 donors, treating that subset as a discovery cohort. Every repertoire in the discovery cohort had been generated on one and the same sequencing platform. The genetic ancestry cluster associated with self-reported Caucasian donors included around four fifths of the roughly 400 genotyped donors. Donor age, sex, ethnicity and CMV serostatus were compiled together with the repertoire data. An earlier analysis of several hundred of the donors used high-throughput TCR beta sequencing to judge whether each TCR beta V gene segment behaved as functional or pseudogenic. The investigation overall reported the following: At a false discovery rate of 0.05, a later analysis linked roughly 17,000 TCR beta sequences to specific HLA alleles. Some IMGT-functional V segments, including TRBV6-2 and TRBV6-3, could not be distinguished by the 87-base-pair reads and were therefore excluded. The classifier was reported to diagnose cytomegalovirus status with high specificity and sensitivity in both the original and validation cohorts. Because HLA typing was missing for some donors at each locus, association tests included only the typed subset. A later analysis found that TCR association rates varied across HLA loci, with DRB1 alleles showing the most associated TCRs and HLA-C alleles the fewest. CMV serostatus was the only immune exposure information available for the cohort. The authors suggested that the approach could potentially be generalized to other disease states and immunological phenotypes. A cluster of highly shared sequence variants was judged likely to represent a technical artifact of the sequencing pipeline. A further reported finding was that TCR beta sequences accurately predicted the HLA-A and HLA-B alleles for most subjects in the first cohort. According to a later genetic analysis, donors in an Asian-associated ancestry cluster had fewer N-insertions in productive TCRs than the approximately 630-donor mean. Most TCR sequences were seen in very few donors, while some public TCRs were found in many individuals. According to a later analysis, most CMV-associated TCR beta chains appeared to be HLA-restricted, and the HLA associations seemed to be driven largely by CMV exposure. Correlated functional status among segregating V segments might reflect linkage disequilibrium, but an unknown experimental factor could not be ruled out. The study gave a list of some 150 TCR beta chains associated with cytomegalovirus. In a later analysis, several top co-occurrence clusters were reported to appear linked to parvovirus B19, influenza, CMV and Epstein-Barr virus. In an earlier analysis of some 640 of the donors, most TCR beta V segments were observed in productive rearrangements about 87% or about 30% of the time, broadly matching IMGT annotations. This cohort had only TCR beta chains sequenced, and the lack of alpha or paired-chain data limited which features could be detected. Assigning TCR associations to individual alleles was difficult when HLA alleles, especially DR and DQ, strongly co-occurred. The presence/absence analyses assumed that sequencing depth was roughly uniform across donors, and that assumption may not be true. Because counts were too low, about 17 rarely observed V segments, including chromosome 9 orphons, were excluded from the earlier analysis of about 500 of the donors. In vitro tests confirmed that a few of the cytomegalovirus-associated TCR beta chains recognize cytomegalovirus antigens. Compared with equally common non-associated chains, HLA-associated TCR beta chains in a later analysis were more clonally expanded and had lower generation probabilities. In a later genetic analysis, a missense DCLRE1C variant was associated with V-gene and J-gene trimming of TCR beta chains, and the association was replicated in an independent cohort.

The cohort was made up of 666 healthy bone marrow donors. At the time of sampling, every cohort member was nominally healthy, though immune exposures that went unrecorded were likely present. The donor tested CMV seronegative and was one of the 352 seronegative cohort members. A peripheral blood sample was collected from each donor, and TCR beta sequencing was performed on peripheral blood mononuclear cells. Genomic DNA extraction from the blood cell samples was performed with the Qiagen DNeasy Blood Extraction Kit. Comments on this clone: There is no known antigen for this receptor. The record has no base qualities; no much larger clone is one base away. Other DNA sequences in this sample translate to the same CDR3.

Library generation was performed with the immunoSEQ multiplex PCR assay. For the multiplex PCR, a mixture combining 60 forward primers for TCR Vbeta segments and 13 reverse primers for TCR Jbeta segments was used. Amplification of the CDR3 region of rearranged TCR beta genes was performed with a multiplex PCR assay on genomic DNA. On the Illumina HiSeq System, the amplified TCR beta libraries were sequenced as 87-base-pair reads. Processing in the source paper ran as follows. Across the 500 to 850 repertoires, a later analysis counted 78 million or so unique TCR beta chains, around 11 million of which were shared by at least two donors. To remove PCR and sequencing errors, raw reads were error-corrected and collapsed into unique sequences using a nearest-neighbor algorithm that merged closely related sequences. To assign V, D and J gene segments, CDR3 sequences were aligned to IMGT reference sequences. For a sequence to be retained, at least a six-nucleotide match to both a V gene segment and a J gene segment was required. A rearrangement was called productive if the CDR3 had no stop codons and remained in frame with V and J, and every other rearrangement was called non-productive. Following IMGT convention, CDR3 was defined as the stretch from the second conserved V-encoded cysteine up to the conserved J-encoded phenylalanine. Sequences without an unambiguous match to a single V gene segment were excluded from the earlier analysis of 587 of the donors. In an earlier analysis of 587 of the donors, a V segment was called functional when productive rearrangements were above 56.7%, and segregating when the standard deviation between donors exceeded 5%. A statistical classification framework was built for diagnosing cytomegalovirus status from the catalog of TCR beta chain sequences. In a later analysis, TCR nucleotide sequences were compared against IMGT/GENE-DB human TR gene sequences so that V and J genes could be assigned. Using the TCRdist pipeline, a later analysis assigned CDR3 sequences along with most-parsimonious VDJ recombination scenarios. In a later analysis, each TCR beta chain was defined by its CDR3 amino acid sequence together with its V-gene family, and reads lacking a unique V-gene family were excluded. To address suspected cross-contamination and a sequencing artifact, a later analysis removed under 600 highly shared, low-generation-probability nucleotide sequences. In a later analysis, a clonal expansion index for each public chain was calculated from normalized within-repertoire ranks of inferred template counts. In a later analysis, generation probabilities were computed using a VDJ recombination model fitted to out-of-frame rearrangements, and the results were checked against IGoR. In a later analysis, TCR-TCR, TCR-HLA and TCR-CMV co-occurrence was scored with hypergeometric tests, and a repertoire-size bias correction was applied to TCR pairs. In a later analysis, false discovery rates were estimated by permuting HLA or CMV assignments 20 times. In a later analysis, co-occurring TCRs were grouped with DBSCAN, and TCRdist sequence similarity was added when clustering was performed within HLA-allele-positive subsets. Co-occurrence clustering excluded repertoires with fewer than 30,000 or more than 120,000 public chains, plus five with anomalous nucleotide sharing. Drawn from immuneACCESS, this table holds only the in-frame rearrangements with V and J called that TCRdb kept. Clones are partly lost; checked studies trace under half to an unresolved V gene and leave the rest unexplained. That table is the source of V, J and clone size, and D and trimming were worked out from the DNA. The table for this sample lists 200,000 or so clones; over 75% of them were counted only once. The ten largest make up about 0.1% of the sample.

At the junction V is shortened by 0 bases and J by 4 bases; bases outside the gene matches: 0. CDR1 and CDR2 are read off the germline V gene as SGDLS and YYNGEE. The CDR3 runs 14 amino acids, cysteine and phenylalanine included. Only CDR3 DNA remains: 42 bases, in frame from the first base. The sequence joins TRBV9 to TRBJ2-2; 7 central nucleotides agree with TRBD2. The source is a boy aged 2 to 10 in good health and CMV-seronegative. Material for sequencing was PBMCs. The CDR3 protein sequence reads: CASSVGGGTGELFF. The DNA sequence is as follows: TGTGCCAGCAGCGTAGGGGGGGGCACCGGGGAGCTGTTTTTT.